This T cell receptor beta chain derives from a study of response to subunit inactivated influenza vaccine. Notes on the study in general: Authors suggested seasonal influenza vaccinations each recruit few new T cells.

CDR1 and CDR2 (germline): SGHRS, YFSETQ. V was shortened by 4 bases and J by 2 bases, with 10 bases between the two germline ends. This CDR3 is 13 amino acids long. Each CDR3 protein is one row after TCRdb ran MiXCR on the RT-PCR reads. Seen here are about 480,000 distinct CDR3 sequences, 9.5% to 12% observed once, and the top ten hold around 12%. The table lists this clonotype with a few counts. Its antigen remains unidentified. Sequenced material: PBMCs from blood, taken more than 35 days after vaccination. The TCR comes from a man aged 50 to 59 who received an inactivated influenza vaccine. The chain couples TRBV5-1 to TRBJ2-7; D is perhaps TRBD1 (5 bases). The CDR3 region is CASSPGSAYEQYF. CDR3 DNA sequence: TGCGCCAGCAGCCCAGGGTCCGCCTACGAGCAGTACTTC.